The 8 T cell receptor beta chains listed next were all sequenced from one sample in a study of blood T cell repertoires in COVID-19. Method: immunoSEQ multiplex PCR; TCRdb's copy keeps in-frame clones and lacks some. The sample holds some 120,000 clones, around 83% seen once. The sample comprised peripheral blood. The source is a man aged 80 or over with active or convalescent COVID-19.

This clone was detected once. The rearrangement joins TRBV5-4 to TRBJ1-2; 7 bases match TRBD1. Germline assignment: CDR1 SGHNT and CDR2 YYREEE (reference sequence). This CDR3 has 14 residues. After removal of 6 bases from V and 7 bases from J, the junction contained 12 bases not matched to a gene. The CDR3 loop reads CASTPSDRVVGYTF. In nucleotides, the CDR3 is TGTGCCAGCACCCCCTCTGACAGGGTAGTTGGCTACACCTTC.

This chain joins TRBV30 and TRBJ2-7, with D tentatively TRBD2 (5 bases). This CDR3 spans 14 amino acids. The germline V gene has CDR1 GTSNPN and CDR2 SVGIG (reference sequence). V was clipped by 2 bases and J by 7 bases, with 18 bases between them. This CDR3 is CAWSFGLRQHEQYF. In nucleotides, the CDR3 is TGTGCCTGGAGTTTCGGACTCCGACAACATGAGCAGTACTTC. Full variable domain (outside the CDR3, taken from reference TRBV30 and TRBJ2-7): SQTIHQWPATLVQPVGSPLSLECTVEGTSNPNLYWYRQAAGRGLQLLFYSVGIGQISSEVPQNLSASRPQDRQFILSSKKLLLSDSGFYLCAWSFGLRQHEQYFGPGTRLTVT.

The rearrangement links TRBV2 to TRBJ1-2, with D possibly matching TRBD1 (6 bases). V dropped 2 bases and J dropped 5 bases, with 9 bases sitting between them. The CDR3 has 13 amino acids. Per the germline V gene, CDR1 is SNHLY and CDR2 is FYNNEI. The CDR3 DNA is TGTGCCAGCAGTGAAAACAGGGAGTATGGCTACACCTTC. It yields the protein CASSENREYGYTF.

This clone occurred once. As DNA, the CDR3 is TGTGCCAGCAGCGGAGAGGCCGGCCCTGCCTATGGCTACACCTTC. It is translated as CASSGEAGPAYGYTF. V gene TRBV9 combines with J gene TRBJ1-2; D not resolved. The germline CDR1 and CDR2 sequences are SGDLS and YYNGEE. The germline V and J ends were trimmed by 3 bases and 4 bases, with 16 bases remaining between them. CDR3 length equals 15 residues. The complete variable domain, with remaining parts taken from reference TRBV9 and TRBJ1-2, reads DSGVTQTPKHLITATGQRVTLRCSPRSGDLSVYWYQQSLDQGLQFLIQYYNGEERAKGNILERFSAQQFPDLHSELNLSSLELGDSALYFCASSGEAGPAYGYTFGSGTRLTVV.

The rearrangement uses TRBV10-3 and TRBJ2-5, with TRBD2 matching 13 bases. There are 14 residues in the CDR3. With V trimmed by 6 bases and J by 5 bases, 3 bases remained unmatched. Looked up from germline, CDR1 is ENHRY and CDR2 is SYGVKD. Here the CDR3 DNA reads TGTGCCATCAGATCGACTAGCGGGGGGGAGACCCAGTACTTC. This translates into CAIRSTSGGETQYF.

The table lists this clone with a few counts. The chain is built from TRBV7-3 and TRBJ2-3; a weak D match, TRBD2 (6 bases). The CDR3 has 16 amino acids. Germline V CDR1 and CDR2: SGHTA, FQGTGA. The V end was cut by 4 bases, the J end by 2 bases, with 16 bases between. The CDR3 loop reads CASSSLGGLLTDTQYF. CDR3 coding DNA: TGTGCCAGCAGCTCGTTGGGGGGACTCCTCACAGATACGCAGTATTTT.

The chain combines TRBV20-1 with TRBJ2-5; 9 bases line up with TRBD2. Trimming at V came to 3 bases and at J to 2 bases, leaving 10 bases not matched to a gene. Germline V gives CDR1 DFQATT, CDR2 SNEGSKA (reference sequence). CDR3 length: 16 amino acids. The CDR3 DNA is TGCAGTGCTAGTCCTCTTGCTAGCGGGGATCAAGAGACCCAGTACTTC. It translates to CSASPLASGDQETQYF.

V gene TRBV3-1 (or the pseudogene TRBV3-2) combines with J gene TRBJ1-1; D gene uncertain. The CDR3 has 12 residues. The germline V gene encodes CDR1 LGHDT and CDR2 YNNKEL (reference sequence). V lost 3 bases, J lost 6 bases, and 8 bases lay in between. CDR3 DNA: TGTGCCAGCAGCCAGATGAGATCTGAAGCTTTCTTT. The encoded protein is CASSQMRSEAFF.